Reported below is one T cell receptor (beta chain). As yet, its antigen is unknown. This sample is part of a study of Ad26.COV2.S vaccination and SARS-CoV-2 variants. Study-wide background: Each vaccinee took Ad26.COV2.S intramuscularly, once or twice 56 days apart. Study conclusions and caveats: After vaccination, substantial breadth of spike-specific CD8+ and CD4+ responses was reported.

The CDR3 is 12 residues long. CDR1 and CDR2 (germline): LGHDT, YNNKEL (reference sequence). Trimming removed 4 bases from V and 3 bases from J, with 5 bases in between. Sequenced by immunoSEQ multiplex PCR; TCRdb stores in-frame clones only, minus some. This sample has approximately 400,000 clones, with around four fifths found just once. Treatment here: approximately 18 received Ad26.COV2.S at low or high dose, single or two shots; roughly 5 received placebo; per-sample allocation not given. Samples were taken on day 63 after the first vaccine or placebo injection. An adult of 18-55 years in Boston served as donor.

This sequence was found in a person aged 18 to 59 who received the Ad26.COV2.S COVID-19 vaccine or a placebo. The chain combines TRBV3-1 (or the pseudogene TRBV3-2) with TRBJ2-3; no clear D gene. The input for sequencing was peripheral blood, taken in a trial of Ad26.COV2.S vaccine versus placebo. Here the CDR3 DNA reads TGTGCCAGCAGCCTTAAGACAGATACGCAGTATTTT. Protein sequence: CASSLKTDTQYF.